A single sample is the source of the 20 T cell receptor beta chains below, sequenced in a study of cytomegalovirus exposure and HLA in healthy donors. Vbeta (60) and Jbeta (13) primers were used in the PCR. The protocol was immunoSEQ multiplex PCR, while the TCRdb copy is restricted to in-frame clones and leaves out a portion. This sample has some 36,000 clones, with 60% to 75% found just once. The sequenced sample consisted of PBMCs. These receptors all stem from a man aged 25 to 40 in good health and CMV-seronegative.

J is TRBJ1-1 and V is TRBV6-5, with a possible D match to TRBD1 (6 bases). The CDR3 loop spans 13 amino acids. Trimming left V 6 bases short and J 1 base short, with 9 bases between. In germline, CDR1 is MNHEY, CDR2 SVGAGI. The DNA for the CDR3 is TGTGCCAGCAGCGTACAGGGGAACACTGAAGCTTTCTTT. Protein: CASSVQGNTEAFF.

This rearrangement joins TRBV4-1 to TRBJ1-1; 7 nucleotides align to TRBD1. Per germline, CDR1 MGHRA and CDR2 YSYEKL. Trimming at V came to 2 bases and at J to 7 bases, leaving 1 base not matched to a gene. This CDR3 is 12 amino acids long. Written as DNA, the CDR3 is TGCGCCAGCAGCCAAAACAGGGGTGAAGCTTTCTTT. Amino acids: CASSQNRGEAFF.

The gene calls are TRBV15 and TRBJ1-5, with D possibly being TRBD1 (5 bases). CDR3 length: 15 amino acids. CDR1 LNHNV and CDR2 YYDKDF come from the germline V gene (reference sequence). The V and J ends lost 5 bases and 7 bases respectively, with 18 bases between them. The CDR3 sequence is CATSLDSLRNQPQHF. CDR3 DNA: TGTGCCACCAGCCTCGACAGCCTTAGGAACCAGCCCCAGCATTTT.

In this sample, this clone turned up a few times. V usage is TRBV5-6 and J usage is TRBJ1-2, with D unresolved. Germline CDR1 SGHDT, CDR2 YYEEEE. Trimming stripped 4 bases from V and 1 base from J, with 8 bases between. The length of the CDR3 is 13 residues. The CDR3 DNA follows: TGTGCCAGCAGCCTGAACGGTAACTATGGCTACACCTTC. Its translation: CASSLNGNYGYTF.

The chain carries TRBV2 and TRBJ1-1, with D perhaps TRBD1 (6 bases). CDR1 and CDR2 from the germline V gene are SNHLY and FYNNEI. CDR3 length: 13 amino acids. Trimming stripped 5 bases from V and 2 bases from J, with 9 bases between. This CDR3 is CASSRQDNTEAFF. The CDR3 nucleotides are TGTGCCAGCAGTCGACAGGATAACACTGAAGCTTTCTTT. Filled out from reference TRBV2 and TRBJ1-1, the complete variable domain reads EPEVTQTPSHQVTQMGQEVILRCVPISNHLYFYWYRQILGQKVEFLVSFYNNEISEKSEIFDDQFSVERPDGSNFTLKIRSTKLEDSAMYFCASSRQDNTEAFFGQGTRLTVV.

The genes are TRBV6-1 and TRBJ2-1; 7 bases match TRBD2. The V gene's germline CDR1 is MNHNS and CDR2 SASEGT. The CDR3 is made up of 20 amino acids. Trimming took 4 bases from V and 7 from J; bases not matched to a gene: 25. The CDR3 bases are TGTGCCAGCAGTGGGGTGACTAGCAGGCTCGACTGGTCCTCAGGAAATGAGCAGTTCTTC. Encoded protein: CASSGVTSRLDWSSGNEQFF.

This chain connects TRBV6-1 to TRBJ2-3, with D tentatively TRBD2 (6 bases). This CDR3 region has 17 residues. Germline-derived CDR1 and CDR2 are MNHNS and SASEGT. V was cut by 2 bases and J by 5 bases, with 20 bases left in between. CDR3 amino acids: CASSEFWRASLGDTQYF. In nucleotides, the CDR3 is TGTGCCAGCAGTGAATTCTGGAGGGCGAGCCTGGGAGATACGCAGTATTTT.

Remarks on this clone: Other DNA variants within this sample encode the same CDR3. The V gene is TRBV11-2, the J gene TRBJ1-5; possible D gene TRBD1, 5 bases. Deletions cut 2 bases from V and 5 bases from J, with 10 bases between. The germline V gene has CDR1 SGHAT and CDR2 FQNNGV. The CDR3 consists of 14 residues. The CDR3 region has the DNA TGTGCCAGCAGCTTATCTGGGGGGGATCAGCCCCAGCATTTT. Translated, it gives CASSLSGGDQPQHF.

This chain uses TRBV14 with TRBJ2-5; possible D gene TRBD1, 6 bases. V shed 0 bases and J shed 3 bases, with 11 bases lying between them. Germline loops: CDR1 SGHDN, CDR2 FVKESK. The CDR3 contains 15 residues. This CDR3 is CASSQDLAGEETQYF. CDR3 coding DNA: TGTGCCAGCAGCCAAGATTTGGCAGGGGAAGAGACCCAGTACTTC.

The rearrangement links TRBV11-2 to TRBJ2-7; TRBD1 is a possible D gene (6 bases). V lost 2 bases, J lost 3 bases, and 11 bases lay in between. CDR3 length: 14 amino acids. Germline-derived CDR1 and CDR2 are SGHAT and FQNNGV. In DNA form, the CDR3 reads TGTGCCAGCAGCTTATTAACAGGGTACTACGAGCAGTACTTC. Protein: CASSLLTGYYEQYF. The entire variable domain, with the rest obtained from reference TRBV11-2 and TRBJ2-7, is as follows: EAGVAQSPRYKIIEKRQSVAFWCNPISGHATLYWYQQILGQGPKLLIQFQNNGVVDDSQLPKDRFSAERLKGVDSTLKIQPAKLEDSAVYLCASSLLTGYYEQYFGPGTRLTVT.

The J gene is TRBJ2-3, the V gene TRBV7-2; 7 positions match TRBD2. CDR3 length: 17 amino acids. CDR1 and CDR2 (germline): SGHTA, FQGNSA. V trimming: 1 base; J trimming: 2 bases; junction bases outside the gene matches: 9. The CDR3 bases are TGTGCCAGCAGCTTAGGGGCGCTAGCGGAAAACACAGATACGCAGTATTTT. Its translation: CASSLGALAENTDTQYF. Full variable domain (outside the CDR3, taken from reference TRBV7-2 and TRBJ2-3): GAGVSQSPSNKVTEKGKDVELRCDPISGHTALYWYRQSLGQGLEFLIYFQGNSAPDKSGLPSDRFSAERTGGSVSTLTIQRTQQEDSAVYLCASSLGALAENTDTQYFGPGTRLTVL.

The chain links TRBV11-2 to TRBJ2-5; D is possibly TRBD2 (6 bases). V was trimmed by 4 bases and J by 11 bases, leaving 11 bases between them. CDR1 and CDR2 (germline): SGHAT, FQNNGV. The CDR3 extends over 11 amino acids. The CDR3 DNA reads TGTGCCAGCAGCTCCCCACGGGAGCAGTACTTC. This gives the protein CASSSPREQYF.

This chain connects TRBV28 to TRBJ1-2; D unresolved. The CDR3 spans 11 residues. V was cut by 3 bases and J by 5 bases, with 4 bases left in between. Germline assignment: CDR1 MDHEN and CDR2 SYDVKM. DNA for the CDR3: TGTGCCAGCAGTTTCCGGTATGGCTACACCTTC. Translated, it gives CASSFRYGYTF.

CDR3 coding DNA: TGTGCCAGCAGCTTAGAAAGTAATACGGGTACGCAGTATTTT. Its protein product is CASSLESNTGTQYF. V gene TRBV11-3 combines with J gene TRBJ2-3; D is uncertain. Germline V CDR1 and CDR2: SGHNT, YENEEA. V shed 0 bases and J shed 8 bases, with 12 bases lying between them. The CDR3 extends over 14 amino acids.

The chain links TRBV7-9 to TRBJ2-6; D perhaps matches TRBD2 (5 bases). V was cut by 4 bases and J by 0 bases, with 13 bases left in between. The CDR3 length is 17 residues. Germline V gene sequence: CDR1 SEHNR, CDR2 FQNEAQ (reference sequence). The CDR3 DNA follows: TGTGCCAGCAGCTCTCCTCGGGGTAACTCTGGGGCCAACGTCCTGACTTTC. It translates to CASSSPRGNSGANVLTF. The variable domain in full, with the rest retrieved from reference TRBV7-9 and TRBJ2-6, is DTGVSQNPRHKITKRGQNVTFRCDPISEHNRLYWYRQTLGQGPEFLTYFQNEAQLEKSRLLSDRFSAERPKGSFSTLEIQRTEQGDSAMYLCASSSPRGNSGANVLTFGAGSRLTVL.

This chain connects TRBV29-1 to TRBJ2-3, with a tentative D call TRBD1 (5 bases). This CDR3 is 14 amino acids long. Germline CDR1 reads SQVTM; CDR2 reads ANQGSEA. Trimming pared 6 bases from V and 2 bases from J, leaving 15 bases between. This chain's CDR3 is CSVHLEGDTDTQYF. The DNA for the CDR3 is TGCAGCGTGCACCTTGAAGGGGACACAGATACGCAGTATTTT.

The genes are TRBV4-1 and TRBJ1-4; unclear D gene. The CDR3 runs to 12 residues. CDR1 is MGHRA and CDR2 is YSYEKL in the germline V gene. Deletions cut 4 bases from V and 10 bases from J, with 10 bases between. Here the CDR3 reads CASSRGEGKLFF. CDR3 nucleotides: TGCGCCAGCAGCCGCGGTGAGGGAAAACTGTTTTTT.

This chain uses TRBV25-1 with TRBJ2-7; D is perhaps TRBD2 (5 bases). This CDR3 is 14 amino acids long. With 1 base removed from V and 4 bases from J, the gap between germline ends came to 11 bases. Looked up from germline, CDR1 is MGHDK and CDR2 is SYGVNS. The CDR3 DNA sequence: TGTGCCAGCAGTGAATTGGGAGAGATTTACGAGCAGTACTTC. This gives the protein CASSELGEIYEQYF.

The CDR3: CASTEWGGGGDEQYF. The CDR3 DNA reads TGCGCCAGCACCGAGTGGGGCGGAGGGGGCGACGAGCAGTACTTC. This chain uses TRBV10-2 with TRBJ2-7, with D possibly TRBD1 on 7 matching bases. V gave up 7 bases and J gave up 5 bases, with 21 bases separating them. The germline CDR1 and CDR2 sequences are WSHSY and SAAADI. The CDR3 runs 15 residues.

The gene calls are TRBV7-8 and TRBJ1-5; D might be TRBD1 (5 bases). CDR3 size: 17 residues. V was cut by 1 base and J by 1 base, with 14 bases left in between. CDR1 is SGHVS and CDR2 is FQNEAQ in the germline V gene. This CDR3 is CASSLELVTVSNQPQHF. The DNA of the CDR3 is TGTGCCAGCAGCTTAGAACTCGTGACAGTCAGCAATCAGCCCCAGCATTTT.